This TCR beta chain was recorded in a study of blood T cell repertoires in COVID-19. Study at large: T cells, B-cell-depleted T cells, or PBMCs supplied cDNA or gDNA.

Those enrolled, adults aged 18 to 89 years, came from around 24 US areas. Recovered status applied to Cohort 3 donors who had two consecutive negative PCRs. It also applied to those with clearance or with symptom resolution. This CDR3 has 13 residues. Germline V lookup: CDR1 KGHSH, CDR2 LQKENI. V was cut by 6 bases and J by 5 bases, with 13 bases left in between. Methods used by the authors: It was from reference gene primer amplification that nucleated cell counts were estimated. Here immunoSEQ multiplex PCR was the method, and the copy in TCRdb shows in-frame clones only, minus some. V, J and clone size are those of that table, while D and trimming were read from the DNA. The data contain some 350,000 clones, more than 80% of them singletons.

Sequenced sample: PBMCs or T cells enriched from blood (not recorded which). The chain couples TRBV18 to TRBJ2-5; D unresolved. The TCR comes from a man between 18 and 35 years old who had recovered from COVID-19. This CDR3 is CASSPSFAETQYF. The DNA for the CDR3 is TGTGCCAGCTCCCCGAGTTTTGCTGAGACCCAGTACTTC.